Many counts were recorded for the clone carrying this T cell receptor beta chain. The use of a sample-barcoded 5' primer and a J-beta primer mix characterized a second PCR of about 7 to 12 cycles. TCRdb recomputed calls from the 5' RACE reads with MiXCR, one row per CDR3 protein. The sample lists about 670,000 distinct CDR3 sequences; 52% were seen once. The data were taken from a study of blood T cells in healthy people across ages. The V and J ends lost 0 bases and 6 bases respectively, with 15 bases between them. This CDR3 region has 16 residues. Germline V lookup: CDR1 SGHVS, CDR2 FQNEAQ. This receptor was obtained from a woman of 80 years or more in good health. Sequenced sample: blood. V usage is TRBV7-8 and J usage is TRBJ2-1; the D gene is possibly TRBD2 (5 bases). The DNA for the CDR3 is TGTGCCAGCAGCTTAGCGCGGCGCCCGGCGGGCAATGAGCAGTTCTTC. Its protein is CASSLARRPAGNEQFF. Full variable domain (remainder filled in from reference TRBV7-8 and TRBJ2-1): GAGVSQSPRYKVAKRGQDVALRCDPISGHVSLFWYQQALGQGPEFLTYFQNEAQLDKSGLPSDRFFAERPEGSVSTLKIQRTQQEDSAVYLCASSLARRPAGNEQFFGPGTRLTVL.